This TCR beta chain is from a study of blood T cells in healthy people across ages. Donors were healthy Caucasian individuals from Russia aged roughly 6 to 100. The second PCR ran about 6 to 12 cycles with a sample-barcoded 5' primer and J-beta primers. Unique molecular identifiers of 12 random nucleotides labeled each cDNA. MiXCR was run by TCRdb on the 5' RACE reads, yielding one entry per CDR3 protein. The table lists 650,000 to 1,000,000 distinct CDR3 sequences, 46% of them singletons. Study-level results: It was found that TCR beta diversity correlated strongly with the percentage of naive T cells. Among T cells, TCR beta diversity per million cells dropped roughly linearly as age rose.

In the case of this clonotype: Its antigen is still unknown.

Germline V gene sequence: CDR1 DFQATT, CDR2 SNEGSKA (reference sequence). V was cut by 6 bases and J by 2 bases, with 22 bases left in between. The CDR3 spans 16 residues. The sample was blood. This TCR derives from a man of 80 years or more in good health. V and J are TRBV20-1 and TRBJ2-5; possibly TRBD2 for D (6 bases). The CDR3, as DNA: TGCAGTGCCACTGCCCACGGAGCGGGTAGACAAGAGACCCAGTACTTC. Translation: CSATAHGAGRQETQYF.